This T cell receptor beta chain was sequenced during a study of CD8+CD57+ T cells in acquired aplastic anemia. Study-wide background: When averaged, DNA from sorted CD4+ and CD8+ cells came to 2.5 to 4 ug.

Looked up from germline, CDR1 is ENHRY and CDR2 is SYGVKD. There are 14 residues in the CDR3. Deletions cut 5 bases from V and 4 bases from J, with 14 bases between. Profiles of TCR beta VDJ and CDR3 were generated from a genomic DNA template. TCRdb reprocessed the reads with MiXCR, giving one entry per CDR3 protein. The sample has approximately 130,000 distinct CDR3 sequences, about 50% seen once; the top ten hold approximately 28%. CD8+CD57+ cell expansion had been shown by flow cytometry in patients chosen for sequencing. Patients, without exception, had severe acquired aplastic anemia. The genes are TRBV10-3 and TRBJ1-2, with D possibly being TRBD1 (5 bases). Sequenced input: sorted CD4+, CD8+, or CD8+CD57+ T cells (not recorded which) from PBMCs. The clonotype was recovered from a human donor with aplastic anemia. The CDR3 nucleotides read TGTGCCATCAGTCTTCCGGGACCGAGCTATGGCTACACCTTC. It codes for CAISLPGPSYGYTF.